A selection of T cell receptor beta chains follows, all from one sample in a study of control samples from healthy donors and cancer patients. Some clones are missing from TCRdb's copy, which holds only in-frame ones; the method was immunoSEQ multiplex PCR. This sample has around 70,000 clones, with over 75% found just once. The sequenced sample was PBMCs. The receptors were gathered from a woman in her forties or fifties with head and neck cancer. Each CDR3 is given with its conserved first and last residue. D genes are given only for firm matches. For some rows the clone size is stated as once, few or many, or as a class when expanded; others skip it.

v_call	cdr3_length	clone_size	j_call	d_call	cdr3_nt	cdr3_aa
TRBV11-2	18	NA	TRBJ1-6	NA	TGTGCCAGCAGCGCCTCTCTTCGGGCTTTCCGGGATAATTCACCCCTCCACTTT	CASSASLRAFRDNSPLHF
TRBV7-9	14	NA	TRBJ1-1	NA	TGTGCCAGCAGCTTAGGAGGGCCGAAGACTGAAGCTTTCTTT	CASSLGGPKTEAFF
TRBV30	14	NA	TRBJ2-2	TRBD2	TGTGCCTGGAGTGGGCGGGGGGCTCCCGGGGAGCTGTTTTTT	CAWSGRGAPGELFF
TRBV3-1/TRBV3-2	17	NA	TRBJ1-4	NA	TGTGCCAGCAGCCAGGAGTCGGGGCTATGGACTAATGAAAAACTGTTTTTT	CASSQESGLWTNEKLFF
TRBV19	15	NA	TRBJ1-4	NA	TGTGCCAGTAGTATGCCCCCCGGGGCGGCGGGAAAACTGTTTTTT	CASSMPPGAAGKLFF
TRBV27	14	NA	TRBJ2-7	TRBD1	TGTGCCAGCAGTTTAACCGGGACAGTGTACGAGCAGTACTTC	CASSLTGTVYEQYF
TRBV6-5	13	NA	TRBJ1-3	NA	TGTGCCAGCAGCCCGAGTAGGGGAAACACCATATATTTT	CASSPSRGNTIYF
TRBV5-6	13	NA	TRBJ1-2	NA	TGTGCCAGCAGCTTACGGGACAACTATGGCTACACCTTC	CASSLRDNYGYTF
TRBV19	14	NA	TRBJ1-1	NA	TGTGCCAGTAGTATCGGGGTACGGGGTAATGAAGCTTTCTTT	CASSIGVRGNEAFF
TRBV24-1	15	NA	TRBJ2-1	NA	TGTGCCACCAACAGTGATCGGGGGACGGAGAATGAGCAGTTCTTC	CATNSDRGTENEQFF
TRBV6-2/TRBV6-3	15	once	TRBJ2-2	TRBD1	TGTGCCAGCAGCCTAGGGGGCCTATCAAGGGGGGAGCTGTTTTTT	CASSLGGLSRGELFF
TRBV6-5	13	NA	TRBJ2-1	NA	TGTGCCAGCATCGGAAACCCCTACAATGAGCAGTTCTTC	CASIGNPYNEQFF
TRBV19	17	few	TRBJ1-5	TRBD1	TGTGCCAGTAGTATAGGGGACAGGGGGCAGGGGGGTCAGCCCCAGCATTTT	CASSIGDRGQGGQPQHF
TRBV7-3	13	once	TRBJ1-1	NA	TGTGCCAGCAGCTTAGGGGAGAACACTGAAGCTTTCTTT	CASSLGENTEAFF
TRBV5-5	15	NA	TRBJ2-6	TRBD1	TGTGCCAGCAGCGAACAGGGGACTGGGGCCAACGTCCTGACTTTC	CASSEQGTGANVLTF
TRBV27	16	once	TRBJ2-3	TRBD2	TGTGCCAGCAGTTTATCGCCTAGCGGGAGCACAGATACGCAGTATTTT	CASSLSPSGSTDTQYF
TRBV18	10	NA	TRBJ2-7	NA	TGTGCCAGCTCTCCTTACGAGCAGTACTTC	CASSPYEQYF
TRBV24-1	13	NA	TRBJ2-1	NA	TGTGCCACCAGTGATCGGACTTTCAATGAGCAGTTCTTC	CATSDRTFNEQFF
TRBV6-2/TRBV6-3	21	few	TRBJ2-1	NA	TGTGCCAGCAGTTATCCCACAAGCGGAGCCCTGGGTGATAGCTCCTACAATGAGCAGTTCTTC	CASSYPTSGALGDSSYNEQFF
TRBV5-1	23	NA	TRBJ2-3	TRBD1	TGCGCCAGCAGCCCCCCCCTCAGTGGATACAGGGGGCGCTCGGGGCTTTACACAGATACGCAGTATTTT	CASSPPLSGYRGRSGLYTDTQYF
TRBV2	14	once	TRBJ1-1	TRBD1	TGTGCCAGCAGGGGGACAGGATTGGGCACTGAAGCTTTCTTT	CASRGTGLGTEAFF
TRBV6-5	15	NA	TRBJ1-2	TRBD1	TGTGCCAGCAGTTACTTGTCGGGACAGGGACATGGCTACACCTTC	CASSYLSGQGHGYTF
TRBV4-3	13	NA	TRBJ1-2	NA	TGCGCCAGCAGCCAAGGGGGGAACTATGGCTACACCTTC	CASSQGGNYGYTF
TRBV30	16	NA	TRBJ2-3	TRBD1	TGTGCCTGGAGTCCCCGGGACAGGGGATCACAAGATACGCAGTATTTT	CAWSPRDRGSQDTQYF
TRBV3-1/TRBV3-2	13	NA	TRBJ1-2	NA	TGTGCCAGCAGCCAAGGCCAGGGAAGAGGCTACACCTTC	CASSQGQGRGYTF
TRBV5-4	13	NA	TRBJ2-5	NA	TGTGCCAGCAGCAGGGCGCCGGTAGAGACCCAGTACTTC	CASSRAPVETQYF
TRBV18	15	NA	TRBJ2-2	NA	TGTGCCAGCTCACCGGACAGAACAAACACCGGGGAGCTGTTTTTT	CASSPDRTNTGELFF
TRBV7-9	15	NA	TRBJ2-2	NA	TGTGCCAGCAGCATCTCGAATGAGGGCACCGGGGAGCTGTTTTTT	CASSISNEGTGELFF
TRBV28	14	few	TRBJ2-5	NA	TGTGCCAGCAGTTCCGCCAACCCTCAAGAGACCCAGTACTTC	CASSSANPQETQYF
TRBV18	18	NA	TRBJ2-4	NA	TGTGCCAGCTCACCAAAAGGCGGGGTCGGGACAGCTAAAAACATTCAGTACTTC	CASSPKGGVGTAKNIQYF
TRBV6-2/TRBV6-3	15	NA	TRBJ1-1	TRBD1	TGTGCCAGCAGTCTCCCGACAGGGAGTAGGGCTGAAGCTTTCTTT	CASSLPTGSRAEAFF
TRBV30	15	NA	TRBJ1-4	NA	TGTGCCTGGAGTAGGGGACGGTCAACTAATGAAAAACTGTTTTTT	CAWSRGRSTNEKLFF
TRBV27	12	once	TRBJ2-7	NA	TGTGCCAGCAGTTTTAGAGGGGACGAGCAGTACTTC	CASSFRGDEQYF
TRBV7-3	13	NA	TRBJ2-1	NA	TGTGCCAGCAGTCCCCCCGGGGGCAATGAGCAGTTCTTC	CASSPPGGNEQFF
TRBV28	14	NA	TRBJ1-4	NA	TGTGCCAGCAGATCGGCGGGGACGCTTGAAAAACTGTTTTTT	CASRSAGTLEKLFF
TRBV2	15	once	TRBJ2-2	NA	TGTGCCAGCAGTGAAATGGCGGGGTACACCGGGGAGCTGTTTTTT	CASSEMAGYTGELFF
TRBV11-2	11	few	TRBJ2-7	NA	TGTGCCAGCAGCAGAACCTACGAGCAGTACTTC	CASSRTYEQYF
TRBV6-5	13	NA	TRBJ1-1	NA	TGTGCCAGCAGTTACTCCAACAGCCTTGAAGCTTTCTTT	CASSYSNSLEAFF